A selection of T cell receptor beta chains follows, all from one sample in a study of T cells after yellow fever vaccination. Each CDR3 protein gets one entry after TCRdb re-called the 5' RACE reads with MiXCR. The sample has about 340,000 distinct CDR3 sequences, around 3.9% seen once; the top ten hold 20% to 30%. The source was PBMCs, collected 5 days after the yellow fever booster vaccination. All receptors come from a man aged 18 to 29 who received the YFV17D yellow fever vaccine. CDR3s include the opening cysteine and the closing phenylalanine or tryptophan. A D gene is named only where the DNA matches it firmly. Size is omitted from some rows. Given values are once, few, many or a class for expanded clones.

abundance,j_gene,v_gene,d_gene,CDR3aa,CDR3nt
.,TRBJ2-1,TRBV5-1,TRBD1,CASSWDRGGNEQFF,TGCGCCAGCAGCTGGGACAGGGGAGGCAATGAGCAGTTCTTC
.,TRBJ1-6,TRBV25-1,TRBD1,CASSVGQGSNSPLHF,TGTGCCAGCAGTGTCGGACAGGGCTCAAATTCACCCCTCCACTTT
.,TRBJ1-4,TRBV3-1,.,CASSQEGRSNEKLFF,TGTGCCAGCAGCCAAGAGGGACGGAGTAATGAAAAACTGTTTTTT
few,TRBJ1-5,TRBV25-1,.,CAPTREWDSNQPQHF,TGTGCCCCCACCAGGGAATGGGATAGCAATCAGCCCCAGCATTTT
many,TRBJ2-4,TRBV28,TRBD1,CASRNRDRVGKNIQYF,TGTGCCAGCAGAAACCGGGACAGGGTCGGCAAAAACATTCAGTACTTC
.,TRBJ1-1,TRBV7-2,.,CASSPSRGSYTEAFF,TGTGCCAGCAGCCCTAGTCGGGGGTCCTACACTGAAGCTTTCTTT
few,TRBJ2-7,TRBV4-3,TRBD2,CASSPVAGGSYEQYF,TGCGCCAGCAGCCCAGTAGCGGGGGGCTCCTACGAGCAGTACTTC
many,TRBJ2-5,TRBV11-2,.,CASSEGNQETQYF,TGTGCCAGCAGCGAAGGGAACCAAGAGACCCAGTACTTC
many,TRBJ2-6,TRBV5-1,.,CASSFSGTGANVLTF,TGCGCCAGCAGCTTCTCTGGGACTGGGGCCAACGTCCTGACTTTC
.,TRBJ2-1,TRBV7-9,TRBD2,CASSPPAGGSYNEQFF,TGTGCCAGCAGCCCCCCCGCGGGGGGATCTTACAATGAGCAGTTCTTC
.,TRBJ1-1,TRBV2,.,CASSESSIRTEAFF,TGTGCCAGCAGTGAGTCCTCGATAAGGACTGAAGCTTTCTTT
many,TRBJ2-7,TRBV7-3,.,CASSSRTGEQYF,TGTGCCAGCAGCTCCCGGACGGGGGAGCAGTACTTC
many,TRBJ2-1,TRBV7-3,TRBD1,CASSRTGDNEQFF,TGTGCCAGCAGCCGGACAGGGGACAATGAGCAGTTCTTC
many,TRBJ2-2,TRBV4-3,.,CASSQEGHIGTGELFF,TGCGCCAGCAGCCAAGAGGGGCACATAGGCACCGGGGAGCTGTTTTTT
few,TRBJ1-4,TRBV24-1,TRBD1,CATSGPRQGAGNEKLFF,TGTGCCACCAGTGGTCCTCGGCAGGGGGCTGGTAATGAAAAACTGTTTTTT
.,TRBJ2-1,TRBV4-3,TRBD2,CASSQSGTSFYEQFF,TGCGCCAGCAGCCAGAGTGGGACTAGTTTCTACGAGCAGTTCTTC
few,TRBJ2-5,TRBV13,.,CASSLKDRAGQTQYF,TGTGCCAGCAGCTTAAAAGACAGGGCGGGACAGACCCAGTACTTC
few,TRBJ1-1,TRBV4-1,TRBD1,CASSQNRGQGARAFF,TGCGCCAGCAGCCAAAACCGGGGACAGGGGGCGCGGGCTTTCTTT
few,TRBJ2-1,TRBV7-9,TRBD2,CASSLDQRGGYNEQFF,TGTGCCAGCAGCCTGGATCAGCGGGGGGGTTACAATGAGCAGTTCTTC
.,TRBJ2-3,TRBV6-5,.,CASSYGAANMGDTQYF,TGTGCCAGCAGTTACGGAGCCGCTAACATGGGAGATACGCAGTATTTT
.,TRBJ1-1,TRBV20-1,.,CSASEGGVNEAFF,TGCAGTGCTAGTGAAGGAGGGGTTAATGAAGCTTTCTTT
.,TRBJ1-1,TRBV2,.,CANGRLNTEAFF,TGTGCCAATGGCCGGCTGAACACTGAAGCTTTCTTT
many,TRBJ1-2,TRBV7-3,TRBD1,CASSAPHGQGISGYTF,TGTGCCAGCAGCGCCCCACATGGACAGGGGATCAGTGGCTACACCTTC
many,TRBJ2-2,TRBV19,.,CASSIERERLATGELFF,TGTGCCAGTAGTATAGAAAGGGAGAGGCTCGCCACCGGGGAGCTGTTTTTT